One sample yielded the 20 T cell receptor beta chains listed below, sequenced in a study of T cell repertoires in cytomegalovirus infection. A single record per CDR3 protein comes from TCRdb applying MiXCR to the reads. The table has hundreds of thousands of distinct CDR3 sequences, about 27% seen once. Antigens of these TCRs are unknown. The sequencing used cultured PBMCs, collected from culture after CMV antigen stimulation. These receptors came from a human donor in good health (CMV status not recorded). Some clones in this sample may be carry-over from other donors' samples.

The rearrangement links TRBV5-1 to TRBJ1-2; D unresolved. Germline-derived CDR1 and CDR2 are SGHRS and YFSETQ. V was cut by 0 bases and J by 8 bases, with 11 bases left in between. The length of the CDR3 is 13 residues. The CDR3 reads CASSLGSSLGYTF. DNA of the CDR3: TGCGCCAGCAGCTTGGGCAGCTCTTTGGGCTACACCTTC. The full variable domain, completed using reference TRBV5-1 and TRBJ1-2, is KAGVTQTPRYLIKTRGQQVTLSCSPISGHRSVSWYQQTPGQGLQFLFEYFSETQRNKGNFPGRFSGRQFSNSRSEMNVSTLELGDSALYLCASSLGSSLGYTFGSGTRLTVV.

In its sample, this clonotype was seen a few times. The rearrangement uses TRBV6-5 and TRBJ2-5; 8 bases align to TRBD1. V was pared by 2 bases and J by 7 bases, with 12 bases of the junction left unmatched. The V gene's germline CDR1 is MNHEY and CDR2 SVGAGI. CDR3 length: 16 amino acids. Here the CDR3 reads CASSYTTIQGDGTQYF. The CDR3, as DNA: TGTGCCAGCAGTTACACAACTATACAGGGGGATGGGACCCAGTACTTC.

This clonotype showed up just a few times. The chain is built from TRBV28 and TRBJ1-6, with TRBD1 identical over 8 bases. The CDR3 length is 19 residues. The junction had 12 bases not matched to a gene; V was cut back by 5 bases and J by 0 bases. The germline gives CDR1 MDHEN, CDR2 SYDVKM. CDR3 sequence reads: CASSQTGAALSSYNSPLHF. CDR3 bases: TGTGCCAGCAGTCAGACAGGGGCCGCCCTCAGCTCCTATAATTCACCCCTCCACTTT. The entire variable domain, with the rest obtained from reference TRBV28 and TRBJ1-6, is as follows: DVKVTQSSRYLVKRTGEKVFLECVQDMDHENMFWYRQDPGLGLRLIYFSYDVKMKEKGDIPEGYSVSREKKERFSLILESASTNQTSMYLCASSQTGAALSSYNSPLHFGNGTRLTVT.

This clonotype was counted many times. The V and J genes are TRBV7-2 and TRBJ1-5, with D uncertain. V lost 1 base and J lost 11, with 27 bases in between. Germline lookup yields CDR1 SGHTA and CDR2 FQGNSA. The CDR3 totals 18 residues. This CDR3 is CASSLVRQSLTTLVAQHF. As DNA, the CDR3 is TGTGCCAGCAGCTTAGTCCGGCAGAGCTTGACAACCTTAGTAGCCCAGCATTTT. The whole variable domain, filled in from reference TRBV7-2 and TRBJ1-5, reads GAGVSQSPSNKVTEKGKDVELRCDPISGHTALYWYRQSLGQGLEFLIYFQGNSAPDKSGLPSDRFSAERTGGSVSTLTIQRTQQEDSAVYLCASSLVRQSLTTLVAQHFGDGTRLSIL.

The table lists this clonotype with a few counts. The chain joins TRBV6-5 to TRBJ2-1; 11 nucleotides agree with TRBD2. The germline V gene encodes CDR1 MNHEY and CDR2 SVGAGI. The CDR3 has 15 residues. V was clipped by 6 bases and J by 2 bases; unmatched bases: 3. Here the CDR3 reads CASSRLAGTYNEQFF. The DNA of the CDR3 is TGTGCCAGCAGCAGACTAGCGGGGACCTACAATGAGCAGTTCTTC.

This clonotype was counted only a few times. The V and J genes are TRBV7-3 and TRBJ1-1, with D uncertain. The V gene's germline CDR1 is SGHTA and CDR2 FQGTGA. The germline V and J ends were trimmed by 2 bases and 3 bases, with 13 bases remaining between them. CDR3 length: 15 residues. CDR3 in amino acids: CASSLDGLGYTEAFF. In DNA form, the CDR3 reads TGTGCCAGCAGCTTAGATGGTCTAGGTTACACTGAAGCTTTCTTT.

This chain uses TRBV6-2 or TRBV6-3 with TRBJ2-3; D may be TRBD1 or TRBD2 (7 bases each). CDR1 and CDR2 (germline): MNHEY, SVGEGT. This CDR3 region has 14 residues. Trimming removed 5 bases from V and 4 bases from J, with 13 bases in between. In nucleotides, the CDR3 is TGTGCCAGCAGTGGACAGGCGGGGGCAGATACGCAGTATTTT. Translated: CASSGQAGADTQYF.

This rearrangement joins TRBV11-2 to TRBJ1-2; TRBD1 might be the D (5 bases). This CDR3 contains 13 residues. Trimming stripped 7 bases from V and 7 bases from J, with 16 bases between. Looked up from germline, CDR1 is SGHAT and CDR2 is FQNNGV. Here the CDR3 reads CASKMIGTSGYTF. CDR3 sequence (DNA): TGTGCCAGCAAGATGATAGGGACCAGTGGCTACACCTTC.

This clonotype was counted a single time. The V and J genes are TRBV15 and TRBJ1-3; a possible D gene is TRBD1 (6 bases). Trimming pared 0 bases from V and 0 bases from J, leaving 9 bases between. Germline CDR1 is LNHNV and CDR2 is YYDKDF (reference sequence). The length of the CDR3 is 16 residues. CDR3 in amino acids: CATSRDTGFSGNTIYF. DNA of the CDR3: TGTGCCACCAGCAGAGATACAGGGTTCTCTGGAAACACCATATATTTT.

This chain joins TRBV6-1 and TRBJ2-1; D gene ambiguous. Between the trimmed V and J ends, which lost 8 bases and 0 bases, there was a span of 8 bases. The V gene's germline CDR1 is MNHNS and CDR2 SASEGT. The CDR3 loop spans 13 amino acids. The CDR3 DNA sequence: TGTGCCAGCCGGAGTCGCTCCTACAATGAGCAGTTCTTC. Its translation is CASRSRSYNEQFF.

The V and J genes are TRBV6-1 and TRBJ2-1, with D perhaps assigned TRBD1 or TRBD2 (5 bases each). This CDR3 region has 15 residues. Per germline, CDR1 MNHNS and CDR2 SASEGT. V lost 3 bases to trimming and J lost 4 bases, with 13 bases between them. The CDR3 bases are TGTGCCAGCAGTGAGCTTCGAGGGGCATACAATGAGCAGTTCTTC. Translated, it gives CASSELRGAYNEQFF.

This clonotype was observed a handful of times. V and J are TRBV12-3 or TRBV12-4 and TRBJ1-1, with 9 positions matching TRBD1. The CDR3 extends over 15 amino acids. The V segment lost 5 bases and the J segment 1 base; nucleotides outside the gene matches: 5. This chain's CDR3 is CASSRGQGQNTEAFF. The CDR3 DNA sequence: TGTGCCAGCAGTAGGGGACAGGGTCAGAACACTGAAGCTTTCTTT.

This sequence joins TRBV6-1 and TRBJ1-5, with a tentative D call TRBD1 (5 bases). Germline V gives CDR1 MNHNS, CDR2 SASEGT. The CDR3 contains 17 residues. Trimming removed 5 bases at V and 6 bases at J, with 23 bases between. The CDR3 nucleotides read TGTGCCAGCAGTTACGGAGGGAGGGGCGCGGACCTTCAGCCCCAGCATTTT. Translating it yields CASSYGGRGADLQPQHF.

This rearrangement joins TRBV28 to TRBJ2-1, with no clear D. Germline-derived CDR1 and CDR2 are MDHEN and SYDVKM. Trimming removed 4 bases at V and 8 bases at J, with 12 bases between. CDR3 length: 13 residues. The CDR3 DNA is TGTGCCAGCAGTTCCGCCTCTAAGGATGAGCAGTTCTTC. Residues: CASSSASKDEQFF.

With respect to this clonotype: With a much larger clone just one base away, this may be a read error. V is TRBV27 and J is TRBJ2-3; D gene uncertain. The V and J ends lost 4 bases and 2 bases respectively, with 7 bases between them. From germline, CDR1 is MNHEY and CDR2 SMNVEV (reference sequence). CDR3 size: 13 residues. CDR3 bases: TGTGCCAGCAGTTCCTTCCTCACAGATACGCAGTATTTT. Translation gives CASSSFLTDTQYF.

This clonotype showed up just a few times. The chain couples TRBV2 to TRBJ2-5; 13 bases are shared with TRBD2. Per germline, CDR1 SNHLY and CDR2 FYNNEI. J lost 0 bases, V lost 7 bases, and 2 bases had no gene match. The CDR3 is made up of 15 amino acids. DNA for the CDR3: TGTGCCAGCAAAGGACTAGCGGGGGACCAAGAGACCCAGTACTTC. It translates to CASKGLAGDQETQYF.

The chain employs TRBV27 and TRBJ2-3, with D perhaps matching TRBD2 (6 bases). The ends were cut back, 8 bases at V and 2 bases at J, with 11 bases in the middle. The CDR3 has 13 residues. Germline CDR1 is MNHEY and CDR2 is SMNVEV (reference sequence). CDR3 protein: CASQEGNTDTQYF. Written as DNA, the CDR3 is TGTGCCAGCCAGGAGGGCAACACAGATACGCAGTATTTT.

This chain connects TRBV5-3 to TRBJ1-4; a possible D gene is TRBD1 (5 bases). TRBV5-3 is an ORF, and what it does is uncertain. The CDR3 is made up of 14 amino acids. V lost 8 bases and J 4 bases, leaving 15 bases between the germline ends. CDR3 DNA: TGTGCCAGCAGCACGACAAGGGGTAATGAAAAACTGTTTTTT. This translates into CASSTTRGNEKLFF.

This clonotype has a count of ten or more. The V and J genes are TRBV6-1 and TRBJ1-5; the D gene is possibly TRBD1 (5 bases). Germline CDR1 is MNHNS and CDR2 is SASEGT. This CDR3 is built from 14 residues. Trimming took 5 bases from V and 3 from J, leaving 11 bases between them. CDR3 residues: CASSNDGTNQPQHF. CDR3 DNA sequence: TGTGCCAGCAGTAACGACGGGACCAATCAGCCCCAGCATTTT.

The chain links TRBV11-2 to TRBJ2-5; 13 positions match TRBD2. Germline lookup yields CDR1 SGHAT and CDR2 FQNNGV. CDR3 length equals 15 residues. The V and J ends lost 6 bases and 4 bases, in that order; junction bases with no gene match: 5. The CDR3 reads CASRRLAGGVETQYF. The CDR3 nucleotides read TGTGCCAGCAGGAGACTAGCGGGGGGTGTAGAGACCCAGTACTTC. Filled out from reference TRBV11-2 and TRBJ2-5, the complete variable domain reads EAGVAQSPRYKIIEKRQSVAFWCNPISGHATLYWYQQILGQGPKLLIQFQNNGVVDDSQLPKDRFSAERLKGVDSTLKIQPAKLEDSAVYLCASRRLAGGVETQYFGPGTRLLVL.